The 2 T cell receptor beta chains below all came from one sample that was sequenced in a study of control samples from healthy donors and cancer patients. Sequenced by immunoSEQ multiplex PCR; TCRdb stores in-frame clones only, minus some. The sample holds tens of thousands of clones, 85% to 90% seen once. The sample comprised PBMCs. These receptors were taken from a woman aged 60 to 75 with head and neck cancer.

This rearrangement joins TRBV6-5 to TRBJ2-2; 7 bases line up with TRBD1. This CDR3 has 14 amino acids. Germline CDR1 and CDR2: MNHEY and SVGAGI. Losses at the gene ends were 5 bases for V and 3 bases for J; bases not matched to a gene: 3. The CDR3 region has the DNA TGTGCCAGCAGTAGACAGGGATACACCGGGGAGCTGTTTTTT. Protein sequence: CASSRQGYTGELFF.

The rearrangement uses TRBV19 and TRBJ2-7; 10 bases align to TRBD1. V was pared by 5 bases and J by 4 bases, with 2 bases of the junction left unmatched. The CDR3 loop spans 13 amino acids. Looked up from germline, CDR1 is LNHDA and CDR2 is SQIVND (reference sequence). DNA for the CDR3: TGTGCCAGTAGTGCGGGACAGGGGTACGAGCAGTACTTC. It codes for CASSAGQGYEQYF. Supplemented by reference TRBV19 and TRBJ2-7, the full variable domain reads DGGITQSPKYLFRKEGQNVTLSCEQNLNHDAMYWYRQDPGQGLRLIYYSQIVNDFQKGDIAEGYSVSREKKESFPLTVTSAQKNPTAFYLCASSAGQGYEQYFGPGTRLTVT.